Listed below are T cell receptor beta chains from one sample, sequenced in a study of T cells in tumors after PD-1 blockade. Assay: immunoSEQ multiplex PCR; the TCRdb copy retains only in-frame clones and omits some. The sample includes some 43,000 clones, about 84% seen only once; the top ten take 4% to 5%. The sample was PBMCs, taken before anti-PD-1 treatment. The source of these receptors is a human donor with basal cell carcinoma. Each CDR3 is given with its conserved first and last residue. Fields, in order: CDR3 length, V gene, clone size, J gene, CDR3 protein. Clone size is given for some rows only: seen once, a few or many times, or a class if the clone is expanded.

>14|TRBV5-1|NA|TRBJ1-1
CASSLLRNRTEAFF
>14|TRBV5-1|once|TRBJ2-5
CASSLEGKGETQYF
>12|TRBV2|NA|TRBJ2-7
CASSPLGYEQYF
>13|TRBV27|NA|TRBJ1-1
CASSPWQGPEAFF
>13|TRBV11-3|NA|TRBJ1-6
CASSSENNSPLHF
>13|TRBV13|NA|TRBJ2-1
CASRVRAYNEQFF
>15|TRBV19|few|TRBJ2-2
CASKNRLAQTGELFF
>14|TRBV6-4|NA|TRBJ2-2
CASSVEGNTGELFF
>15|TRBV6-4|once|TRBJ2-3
CASSPDRGGTDTQYF
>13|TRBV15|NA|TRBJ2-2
CATSPGNTGELFF
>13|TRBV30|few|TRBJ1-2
CAWTIGARHGYTF
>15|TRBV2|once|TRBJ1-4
CASNPRDRVNEKLFF
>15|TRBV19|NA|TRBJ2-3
CASSKNGGEVDTQYF
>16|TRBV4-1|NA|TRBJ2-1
CASSQVRTGNYNEQFF
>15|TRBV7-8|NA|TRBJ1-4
CASSLQGGSNEKLFF
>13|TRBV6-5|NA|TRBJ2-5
CASRRDFSETQYF
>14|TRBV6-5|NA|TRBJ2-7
CASRAQGSSYEQYF
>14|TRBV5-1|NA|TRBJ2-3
CASSLAPGTDTQYF
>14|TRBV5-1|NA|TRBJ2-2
CASSLVGQPGELFF
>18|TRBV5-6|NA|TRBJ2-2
CASSGDRVGIMNTGELFF
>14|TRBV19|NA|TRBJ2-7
CASSIRTGLGEQYF
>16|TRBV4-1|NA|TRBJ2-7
CASSPQRRDRAYEQYF
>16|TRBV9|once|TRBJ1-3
CASSVEEGISGNTIYF
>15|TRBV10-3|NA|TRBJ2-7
CAISESGALPYEQYF
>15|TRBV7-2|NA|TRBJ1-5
CASSLGGGGNQPQHF
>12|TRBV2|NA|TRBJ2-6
CATRDGANVLTF
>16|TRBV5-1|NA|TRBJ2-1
CASSLFAESSYNEQFF
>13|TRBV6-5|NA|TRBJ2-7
CASRVGILSEQYF
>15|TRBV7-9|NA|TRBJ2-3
CASSLNRGGTDTQYF
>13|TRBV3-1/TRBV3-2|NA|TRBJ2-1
CASSQVVNNEQFF
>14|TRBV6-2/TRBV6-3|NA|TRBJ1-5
CASSPTGRNQPQHF
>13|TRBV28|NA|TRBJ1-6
CASSQGWGSPLHF
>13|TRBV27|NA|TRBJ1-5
CASSLWSNQPQHF
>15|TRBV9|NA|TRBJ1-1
CASSVFWVLDTEAFF
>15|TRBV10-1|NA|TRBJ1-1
CASSESVAKGTEAFF
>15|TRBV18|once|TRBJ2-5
CASSPTLESGETQYF
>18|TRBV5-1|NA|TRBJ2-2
CASSHRTSGGPATGDLRF
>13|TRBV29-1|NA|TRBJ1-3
CSVRGSGGNTIYF
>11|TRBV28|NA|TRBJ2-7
CASSLVDEQYF
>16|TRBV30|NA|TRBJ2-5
CAWRRHSGGRQETQYF
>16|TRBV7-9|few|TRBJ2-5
CASSSNRGSDPETQYF
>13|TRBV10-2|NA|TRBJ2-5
CASSESRRETQYF
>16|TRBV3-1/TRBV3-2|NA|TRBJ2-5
CASSQHSGGAEETQYF
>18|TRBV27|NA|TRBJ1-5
CASSTTGSDFYSNQPQHF
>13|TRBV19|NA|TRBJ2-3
CASSTGGSDTQYF
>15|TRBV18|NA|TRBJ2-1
CASSSREKTYNEQFF
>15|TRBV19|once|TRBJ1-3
CASETFQGSGNTIYF